Listed here are 13 T cell receptor beta chains from one sample, sequenced in a study of CD8+ T cells in alopecia areata. Extracted RNA was reverse transcribed, and the resulting cDNA served as sequencing template. Generated by immunoSEQ multiplex PCR, the TCRdb table keeps only in-frame clones and is missing some. The sample records around 110,000 clones, roughly three fifths being singletons. Treatment denoted: oral pan-JAK inhibitor, 5-10 mg twice daily. The source was CD8+ T cells sorted from blood, collected at week 24, from a patient treated with tofacitinib. These receptors originate from a human donor with alopecia areata.

The chain recombines TRBV6-1 with TRBJ1-3; D remains unclear. The CDR3 runs to 13 residues. Germline CDR1 MNHNS, CDR2 SASEGT. Trimming removed 7 bases at V and 4 bases at J, with 11 bases between. The CDR3 sequence is CASTGPGGNTIYF. CDR3 nucleotide sequence: TGTGCCAGCACCGGACCGGGGGGAAACACCATATATTTT.

The chain recombines TRBV7-2 with TRBJ2-7; D is ambiguous. Germline values: CDR1 SGHTA, CDR2 FQGNSA. The CDR3 length is 15 residues. V was shortened by 1 base and J by 0 bases, with 10 bases between the two germline ends. CDR3 sequence: CASSLDVVTSYEQYF. As DNA, the CDR3 is TGTGCCAGCAGCTTAGACGTAGTTACCTCCTACGAGCAGTACTTC.

The gene calls are TRBV30 and TRBJ1-2, with TRBD1 matching over 8 bases. CDR1 is GTSNPN and CDR2 is SVGIG in the germline V gene (reference sequence). With V trimmed by 8 bases and J by 2 bases, 4 bases remained unmatched. This CDR3 spans 12 amino acids. The CDR3 reads CAGQGMNYGYTF. CDR3 nucleotides: TGTGCCGGACAGGGTATGAACTATGGCTACACCTTC.

The chain recombines TRBV6-5 with TRBJ1-1, with 9 bases identical to TRBD1. CDR3 length: 12 amino acids. The germline V gene encodes CDR1 MNHEY and CDR2 SVGAGI. The junction had 6 bases not matched to a gene; V was cut back by 5 bases and J by 11 bases. CDR3 DNA sequence: TGTGCCAGCAGTGGACAGGGGATGGGGGCTTTCTTT. Amino acid sequence: CASSGQGMGAFF.

The J gene is TRBJ2-7, the V gene TRBV13, with D perhaps given as TRBD1 or TRBD2 (6 bases each). V dropped 5 bases and J dropped 5 bases, with 19 bases sitting between them. CDR3 length: 15 amino acids. Per germline, CDR1 PRHDT and CDR2 FYEKMQ (reference sequence). The CDR3 loop reads CASSPSPGAPHEQYF. The CDR3 DNA is TGTGCCAGCAGCCCCTCCCCGGGGGCCCCCCACGAGCAGTACTTC. The variable domain in full, completed from reference TRBV13 and TRBJ2-7, reads AAGVIQSPRHLIKEKRETATLKCYPIPRHDTVYWYQQGPGQDPQFLISFYEKMQSDKGSIPDRFSAQQFSDYHSELNMSSLELGDSALYFCASSPSPGAPHEQYFGPGTRLTVT.

This clone was detected only a few times. The rearrangement links TRBV27 to TRBJ1-4; 8 nucleotides agree with TRBD1. Trimming removed 6 bases from V and 5 bases from J; junction bases left unmatched: 8. Germline CDR1 MNHEY, CDR2 SMNVEV (reference sequence). The CDR3 sequence is 15 residues long. The CDR3 DNA sequence: TGTGCCAGCAGGGGACAGGACCACTTAAATGAAAAACTGTTTTTT. The encoded protein is CASRGQDHLNEKLFF. The full variable domain, its missing parts supplied by reference TRBV27 and TRBJ1-4, is EAQVTQNPRYLITVTGKKLTVTCSQNMNHEYMSWYRQDPGLGLRQIYYSMNVEVTDKGDVPEGYKVSRKEKRNFPLILESPSPNQTSLYFCASRGQDHLNEKLFFGSGTQLSVL.

V usage is TRBV19 and J usage is TRBJ2-7; D may be TRBD2 (5 bases). The CDR3 extends over 13 amino acids. In germline, CDR1 is LNHDA, CDR2 SQIVND (reference sequence). Trimming took 3 bases from V and 2 from J, leaving 8 bases between them. For the CDR3, the DNA is TGTGCCAGTAGTATCAGGCGGGCCTACGAGCAGTACTTC. This translates into CASSIRRAYEQYF.

J is TRBJ2-4 and V is TRBV6-5; weak D call: TRBD1 (6 bases). This CDR3 region has 15 residues. From germline, CDR1 is MNHEY and CDR2 SVGAGI. Trimming took 6 bases from V and 3 from J, leaving 15 bases between them. The CDR3 coding sequence is TGTGCCAGCAGGCCGTTACAGGGTTTCAAAAACATTCAGTACTTC. It is translated as CASRPLQGFKNIQYF.

The genes are TRBV29-1 and TRBJ2-1; TRBD2 agrees at 11 bases. V was clipped by 6 bases and J by 5 bases; unmatched bases: 6. Germline assignment: CDR1 SQVTM and CDR2 ANQGSEA. The CDR3 consists of 14 residues. The chain's CDR3 is CSVQLAGEDNEQFF. CDR3 DNA sequence: TGCAGCGTCCAACTAGCGGGGGAGGACAATGAGCAGTTCTTC.

The chain is built from TRBV29-1 and TRBJ2-5; D unresolved. The V end lost 8 bases, the J end lost 1 base, and 5 bases lay between the germline ends. CDR1 and CDR2 from the germline V gene are SQVTM and ANQGSEA. This CDR3 contains 10 residues. The CDR3 is CSTFQETQYF. DNA of the CDR3: TGCAGCACATTCCAAGAGACCCAGTACTTC. The full variable domain, rest sourced from reference TRBV29-1 and TRBJ2-5, is SAVISQKPSRDICQRGTSLTIQCQVDSQVTMMFWYRQQPGQSLTLIATANQGSEATYESGFVIDKFPISRPNLTFSTLTVSNMSPEDSSIYLCSTFQETQYFGPGTRLLVL.

This clone was counted a few times. This chain links TRBV13 with TRBJ2-5, with 12 bases aligning to TRBD1. The V segment lost 5 bases and the J segment 5 bases; nucleotides outside the gene matches: 6. Germline CDR1 and CDR2: PRHDT and FYEKMQ (reference sequence). The CDR3 is made up of 15 amino acids. The CDR3: CASSQGTGGAETQYF. The DNA of the CDR3 is TGTGCCAGCAGCCAGGGGACAGGGGGCGCGGAGACCCAGTACTTC.

This clone was counted between two and nine times. A much larger clone is a single base away; this may be a read error. This rearrangement joins TRBV6-4 to TRBJ2-2; tentatively, D is TRBD2 (6 bases). V was pared by 2 bases and J by 2 bases, with 6 bases between. The length of the CDR3 is 14 residues. Per the germline V gene, CDR1 is MRHNA and CDR2 is SNTAGT. CDR3 in DNA: TGTGCCAGCAGTGACGGGACTAACACCGGGGAGCTGTTTTTT. Its protein product is CASSDGTNTGELFF.

The rearrangement uses TRBV27 and TRBJ2-7; D remains ambiguous. This CDR3 region has 14 residues. The V and J ends lost 2 bases and 5 bases respectively, with 13 bases between them. Per germline, CDR1 MNHEY and CDR2 SMNVEV (reference sequence). The chain's CDR3 is CASSLGGYIHEQYF. The DNA of the CDR3 is TGTGCCAGCAGTTTAGGCGGTTATATCCACGAGCAGTACTTC.